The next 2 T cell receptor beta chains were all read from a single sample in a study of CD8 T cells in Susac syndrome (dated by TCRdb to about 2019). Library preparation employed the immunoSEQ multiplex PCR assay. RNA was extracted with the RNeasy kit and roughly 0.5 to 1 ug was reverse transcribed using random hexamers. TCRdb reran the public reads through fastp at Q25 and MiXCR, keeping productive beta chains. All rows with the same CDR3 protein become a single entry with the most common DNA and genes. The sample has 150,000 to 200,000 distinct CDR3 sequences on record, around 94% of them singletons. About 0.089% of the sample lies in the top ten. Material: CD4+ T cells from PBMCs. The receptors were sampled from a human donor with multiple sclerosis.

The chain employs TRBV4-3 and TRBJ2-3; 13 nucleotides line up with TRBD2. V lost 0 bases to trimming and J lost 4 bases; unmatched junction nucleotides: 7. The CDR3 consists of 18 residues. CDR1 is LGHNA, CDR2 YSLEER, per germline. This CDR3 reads CASSQDWRTSGRADTQYF. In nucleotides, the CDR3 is TGCGCCAGCAGCCAAGATTGGCGGACTAGCGGGAGAGCAGATACGCAGTATTTT.

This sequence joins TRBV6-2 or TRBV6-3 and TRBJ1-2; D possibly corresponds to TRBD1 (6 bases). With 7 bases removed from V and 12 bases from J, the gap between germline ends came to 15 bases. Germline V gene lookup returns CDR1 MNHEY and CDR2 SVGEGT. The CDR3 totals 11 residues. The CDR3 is CASTNGGANTF. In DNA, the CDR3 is TGTGCCAGCACCAACGGGGGGGCGAACACCTTC.